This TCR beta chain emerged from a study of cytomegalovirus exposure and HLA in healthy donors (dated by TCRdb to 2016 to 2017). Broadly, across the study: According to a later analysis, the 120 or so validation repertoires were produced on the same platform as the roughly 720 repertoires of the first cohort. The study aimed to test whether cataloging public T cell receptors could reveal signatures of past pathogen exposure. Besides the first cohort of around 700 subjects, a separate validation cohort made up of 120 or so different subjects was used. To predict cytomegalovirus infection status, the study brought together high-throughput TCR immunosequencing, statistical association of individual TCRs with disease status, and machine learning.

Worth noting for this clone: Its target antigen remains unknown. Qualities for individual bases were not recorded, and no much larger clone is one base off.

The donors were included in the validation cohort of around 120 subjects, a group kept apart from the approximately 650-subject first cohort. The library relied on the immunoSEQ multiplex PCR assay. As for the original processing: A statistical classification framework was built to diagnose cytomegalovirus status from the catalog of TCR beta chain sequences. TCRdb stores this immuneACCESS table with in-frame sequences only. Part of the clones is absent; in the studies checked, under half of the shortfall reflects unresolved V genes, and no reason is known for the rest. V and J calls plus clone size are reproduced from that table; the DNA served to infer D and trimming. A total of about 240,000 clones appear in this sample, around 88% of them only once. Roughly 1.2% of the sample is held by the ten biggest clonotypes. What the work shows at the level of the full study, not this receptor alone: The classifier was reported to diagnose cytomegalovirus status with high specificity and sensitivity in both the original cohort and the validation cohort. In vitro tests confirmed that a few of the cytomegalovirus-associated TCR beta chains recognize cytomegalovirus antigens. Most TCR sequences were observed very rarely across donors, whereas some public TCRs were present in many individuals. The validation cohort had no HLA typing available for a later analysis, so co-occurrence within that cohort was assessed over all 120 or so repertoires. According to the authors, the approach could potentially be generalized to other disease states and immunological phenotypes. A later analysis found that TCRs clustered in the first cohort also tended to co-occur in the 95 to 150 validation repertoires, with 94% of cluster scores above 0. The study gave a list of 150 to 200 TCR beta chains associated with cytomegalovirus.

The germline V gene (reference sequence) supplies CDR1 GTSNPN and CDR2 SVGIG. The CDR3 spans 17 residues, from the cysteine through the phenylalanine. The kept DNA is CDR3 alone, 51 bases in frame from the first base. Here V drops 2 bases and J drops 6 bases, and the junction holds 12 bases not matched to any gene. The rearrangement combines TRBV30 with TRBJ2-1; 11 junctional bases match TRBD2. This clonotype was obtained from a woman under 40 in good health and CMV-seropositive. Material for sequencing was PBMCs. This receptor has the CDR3 CAWSRLAGRRWSNEQFF. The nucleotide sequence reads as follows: TGTGCCTGGAGTCGACTAGCGGGGAGACGGTGGAGCAATGAGCAGTTCTTC.